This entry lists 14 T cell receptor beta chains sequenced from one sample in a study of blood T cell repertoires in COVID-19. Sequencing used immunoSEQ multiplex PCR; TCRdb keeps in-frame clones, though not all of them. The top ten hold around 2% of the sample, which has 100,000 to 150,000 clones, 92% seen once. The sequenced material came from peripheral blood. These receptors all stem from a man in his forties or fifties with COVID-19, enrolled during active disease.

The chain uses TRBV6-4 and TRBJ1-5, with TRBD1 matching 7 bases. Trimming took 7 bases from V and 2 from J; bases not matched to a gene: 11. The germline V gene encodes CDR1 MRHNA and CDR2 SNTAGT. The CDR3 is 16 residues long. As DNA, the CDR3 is TGTGCCAGCATTCCGGGACAGAGGTTTGGCAATCAGCCCCAGCATTTT. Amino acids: CASIPGQRFGNQPQHF.

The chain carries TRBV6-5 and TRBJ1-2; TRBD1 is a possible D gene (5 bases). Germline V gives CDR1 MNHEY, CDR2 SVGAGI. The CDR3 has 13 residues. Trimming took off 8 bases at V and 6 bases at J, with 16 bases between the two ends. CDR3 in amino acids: CASRRVSRDGYTF. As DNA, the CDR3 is TGTGCCAGCCGCCGGGTCTCCAGGGATGGCTACACCTTC.

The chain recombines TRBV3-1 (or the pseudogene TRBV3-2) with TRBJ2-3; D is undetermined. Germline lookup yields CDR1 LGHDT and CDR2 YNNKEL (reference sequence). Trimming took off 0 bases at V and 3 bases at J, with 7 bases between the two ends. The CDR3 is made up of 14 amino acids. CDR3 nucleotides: TGTGCCAGCAGCCAAGATGTGAGTACAGATACGCAGTATTTT. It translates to CASSQDVSTDTQYF.

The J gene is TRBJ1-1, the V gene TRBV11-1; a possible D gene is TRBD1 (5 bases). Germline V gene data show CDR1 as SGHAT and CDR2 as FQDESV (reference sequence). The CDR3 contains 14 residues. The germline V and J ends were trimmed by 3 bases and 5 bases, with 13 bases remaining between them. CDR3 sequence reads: CASSFTREGTEAFF. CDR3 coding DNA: TGTGCCAGCAGCTTCACCAGGGAAGGAACTGAAGCTTTCTTT.

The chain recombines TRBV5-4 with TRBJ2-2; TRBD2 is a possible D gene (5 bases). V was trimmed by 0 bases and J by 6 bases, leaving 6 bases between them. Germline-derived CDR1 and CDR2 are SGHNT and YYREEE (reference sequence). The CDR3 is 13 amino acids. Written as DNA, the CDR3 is TGTGCCAGCAGCTTGGGACTATCCGGGGAGCTGTTTTTT. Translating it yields CASSLGLSGELFF.

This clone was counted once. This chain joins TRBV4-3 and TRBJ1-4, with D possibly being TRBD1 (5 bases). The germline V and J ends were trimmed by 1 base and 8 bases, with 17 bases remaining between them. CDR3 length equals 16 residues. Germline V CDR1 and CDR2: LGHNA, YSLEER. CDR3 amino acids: CASSQASGTLREKLFF. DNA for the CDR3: TGCGCCAGCAGCCAAGCTTCCGGGACTTTAAGGGAAAAACTGTTTTTT.

The CDR3 DNA reads as TGTGCCAGCAGAGGGGAGAACACTGAAGCTTTCTTT. It codes for CASRGENTEAFF. The V and J genes are TRBV12-3 or TRBV12-4 and TRBJ1-1; a weak D match, TRBD1 (5 bases). V lost 6 bases to trimming and J lost 1 base, with 6 bases between them. The CDR3 consists of 12 residues.

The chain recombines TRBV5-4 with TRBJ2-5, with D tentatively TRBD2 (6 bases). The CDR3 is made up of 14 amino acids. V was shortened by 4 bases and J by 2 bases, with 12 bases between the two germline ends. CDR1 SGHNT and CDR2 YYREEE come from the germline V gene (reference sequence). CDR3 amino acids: CASSLGGWQETQYF. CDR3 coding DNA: TGTGCCAGCAGCCTCGGGGGATGGCAAGAGACCCAGTACTTC.

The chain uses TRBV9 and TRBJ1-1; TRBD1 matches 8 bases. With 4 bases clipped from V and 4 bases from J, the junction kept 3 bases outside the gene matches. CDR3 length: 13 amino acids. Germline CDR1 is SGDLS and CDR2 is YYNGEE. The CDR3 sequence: CASSRDRSTEAFF. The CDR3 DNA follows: TGTGCCAGCAGCCGGGACAGGTCCACTGAAGCTTTCTTT. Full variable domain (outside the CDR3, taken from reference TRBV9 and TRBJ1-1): DSGVTQTPKHLITATGQRVTLRCSPRSGDLSVYWYQQSLDQGLQFLIQYYNGEERAKGNILERFSAQQFPDLHSELNLSSLELGDSALYFCASSRDRSTEAFFGQGTRLTVV.

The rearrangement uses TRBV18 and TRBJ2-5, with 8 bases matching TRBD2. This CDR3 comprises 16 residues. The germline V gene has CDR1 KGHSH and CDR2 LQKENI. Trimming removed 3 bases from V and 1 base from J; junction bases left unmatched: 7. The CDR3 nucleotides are TGTGCCAGCTCACCCCTGGCGGGAGGCCTCCAAGAGACCCAGTACTTC. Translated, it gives CASSPLAGGLQETQYF.

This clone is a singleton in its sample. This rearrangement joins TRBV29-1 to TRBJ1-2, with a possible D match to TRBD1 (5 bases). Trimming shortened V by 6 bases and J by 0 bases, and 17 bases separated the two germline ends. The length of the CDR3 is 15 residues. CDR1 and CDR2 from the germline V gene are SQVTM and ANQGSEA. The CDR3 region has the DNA TGCAGCGTCCGGACGGAGGGGCCAACTAACTATGGCTACACCTTC. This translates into CSVRTEGPTNYGYTF.

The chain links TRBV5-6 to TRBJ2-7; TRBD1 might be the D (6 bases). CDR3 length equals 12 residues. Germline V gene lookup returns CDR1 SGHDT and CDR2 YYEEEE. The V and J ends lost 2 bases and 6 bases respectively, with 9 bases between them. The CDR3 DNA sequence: TGTGCCAGCAGCTTTGGCAGGGGCGAGCAGTACGTC. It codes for CASSFGRGEQYV.

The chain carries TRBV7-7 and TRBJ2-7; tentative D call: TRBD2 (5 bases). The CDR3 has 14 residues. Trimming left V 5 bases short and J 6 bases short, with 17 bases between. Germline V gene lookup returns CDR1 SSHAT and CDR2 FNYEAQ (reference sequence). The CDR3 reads CASSPKVGAVEQYF. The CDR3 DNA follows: TGTGCCAGCAGCCCCAAGGTGGGAGCGGTCGAGCAGTACTTC.

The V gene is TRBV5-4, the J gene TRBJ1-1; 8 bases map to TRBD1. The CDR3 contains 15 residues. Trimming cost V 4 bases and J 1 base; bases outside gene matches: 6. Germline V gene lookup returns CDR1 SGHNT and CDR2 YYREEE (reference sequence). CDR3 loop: CASSIPGQANTEAFF. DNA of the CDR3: TGTGCCAGCAGCATACCGGGACAGGCGAACACTGAAGCTTTCTTT.